Shown below are 6 T cell receptor beta chains from a single sample sequenced in a study of low-dose radiotherapy and immunotherapy resistance in tumors. As to time point: after trial treatment. Stated treatment: LDRT plus nivolumab, ipilimumab, low-dose cyclophosphamide and aspirin (RACIN trial). With TRAV- and TRBV-specific primers, first-strand cDNA was made, covering the alpha and beta chains. TCR amplification ran 20 PCR cycles using constant-region and V-primer adapter primers. TCRdb reanalysed the reads using MiXCR and keeps one entry per CDR3 protein. The sample has under 110,000 distinct CDR3 sequences, under 25% seen once; the top ten hold about 4%. This specimen consisted of PBMCs, obtained after low-dose radiotherapy plus immunotherapy. The receptors originated from a male donor with prostate cancer.

With regard to this clonotype: A far bigger clonotype differs at one base, so this is likely a read error. V gene TRBV5-4 combines with J gene TRBJ2-1; D is ambiguous. CDR3 length: 13 amino acids. Germline CDR1 and CDR2: SGHNT and YYREEE (reference sequence). Deletions cut 3 bases from V and 10 bases from J, with 14 bases between. The CDR3 region has the DNA TGTGCCAGCAGCTCCAAAGACCTATCCGAGCAGTTCTTC. This sequence encodes CASSSKDLSEQFF.

This clonotype was seen repeatedly, ten times or more. The chain joins TRBV20-1 to TRBJ2-7, with a weak D call TRBD2 (6 bases). The CDR3 runs to 13 residues. Trimming removed 6 bases from V and 5 bases from J, with 17 bases in between. Germline CDR1 and CDR2: DFQATT and SNEGSKA (reference sequence). The CDR3 sequence: CSAPRGEPHEQYF. CDR3 coding DNA: TGCAGTGCCCCCCGCGGGGAGCCCCACGAGCAGTACTTC.

The table lists this clonotype with many counts. The junction shows a germline mismatch at one end, possibly a read error. The V call is TRBV7-9, the J call TRBJ2-1; 8 positions agree with TRBD1. The CDR3 covers 12 residues. CDR1 and CDR2 from the germline V gene are SEHNR and FQNEAQ (reference sequence). The CDR3 sequence is CASSLDGDRSLF. The CDR3 bases are TGTGCCAGCAGCTTAGATGGGGACAGGAGTCTCTTC.

The sample holds many counts of this clonotype. The V gene is TRBV20-1, the J gene TRBJ2-7; D uncertain. Germline CDR1 is DFQATT and CDR2 is SNEGSKA (reference sequence). The ends were cut back, 0 bases at V and 7 bases at J, with 19 bases in the middle. The length of the CDR3 is 15 residues. The CDR3 bases are TGCAGTGCTAGAGATTTGGCTGCTCCCGGATCGGAGCAGTACTTC. Translated, it gives CSARDLAAPGSEQYF.

This clonotype was counted ten times or more. The V call is TRBV6-2 or TRBV6-3, the J call TRBJ2-3; no firm D call. Germline V lookup: CDR1 MNHEY, CDR2 SVGEGT. Trimming left V 0 bases short and J 5 bases short, with 9 bases between. The CDR3 is 14 amino acids. Here the CDR3 DNA reads TGTGCCAGCAGTTACTCGAGACTGGGAGATACGCAGTATTTT. This codes for CASSYSRLGDTQYF.

Ten or more counts support this clonotype. This CDR3 is CASSLGGGSDTQYF. Written as DNA, the CDR3 is TGTGCCAGCAGCTTGGGAGGGGGCTCAGATACGCAGTATTTT. The gene calls are TRBV5-4 and TRBJ2-3, with TRBD1 matching over 7 bases. The germline gives CDR1 SGHNT, CDR2 YYREEE (reference sequence). The CDR3 runs 14 residues. The junction had 2 bases not matched to a gene; V was cut back by 0 bases and J by 4 bases.